These 21 T cell receptor beta chains came from one sample sequenced in a study of CD8+CD57+ T cells in acquired aplastic anemia. An expansion of CD8+CD57+ cells by flow cytometry had been shown in patients chosen for sequencing. Investigators profiled TCR beta VDJ and CDR3 from genomic DNA template. Via MiXCR, TCRdb re-called the reads, giving one row per CDR3 protein. The table lists some 120,000 distinct CDR3 sequences, about 40% of them singletons, with about 2.7% in the top ten. The sample consisted of sorted CD4+, CD8+, or CD8+CD57+ T cells (not recorded which) from PBMCs. These receptors were obtained from a human donor with aplastic anemia.

Details on this clonotype: This may stem from a read error, because a much larger clone lies one nucleotide away. The chain links TRBV7-9 to TRBJ2-7; D possibly matches TRBD1 or TRBD2 (5 bases each). Trimming stripped 4 bases from V and 5 bases from J, with 15 bases between. CDR1 and CDR2 (germline): SEHNR, FQNEAQ (reference sequence). The CDR3 has 14 residues. The CDR3 reads CASSSGQGRDEQYF. In DNA form, the CDR3 reads TGTGCCAGCAGCTCGGGGCAGGGAAGGGACGAGCAGTACTTC.

The rearrangement joins TRBV7-2 to TRBJ2-1; possibly TRBD1 for D (5 bases). Germline CDR1 reads SGHTA; CDR2 reads FQGNSA. This CDR3 comprises 15 residues. V lost 0 bases to trimming and J lost 7 bases, with 13 bases between them. This CDR3 is CASSLAGASMNEQFF. The CDR3 DNA sequence: TGTGCCAGCAGCTTAGCAGGGGCCAGTATGAATGAGCAGTTCTTC.

The gene calls are TRBV10-3 and TRBJ1-1; TRBD1 might be the D (6 bases). The CDR3 length is 13 residues. V gave up 6 bases and J gave up 1 base, with 9 bases separating them. Germline V gives CDR1 ENHRY, CDR2 SYGVKD. The CDR3 nucleotides are TGTGCCATCAGGACAGGTTGGAACACTGAAGCTTTCTTT. This translates into CAIRTGWNTEAFF.

There are many counts of this clonotype. The chain couples TRBV9 to TRBJ2-2; either TRBD1 or TRBD2 may supply D (5 bases each). Germline CDR1 reads SGDLS; CDR2 reads YYNGEE. The CDR3 contains 15 residues. V dropped 4 bases and J dropped 3 bases, with 13 bases sitting between them. The CDR3 nucleotides are TGTGCCAGCAGCCCCCGGGACCGGGACACCGGGGAGCTGTTTTTT. Protein: CASSPRDRDTGELFF.

In this sample, this clonotype turned up many times. V is TRBV4-2 and J is TRBJ2-7; TRBD2 aligns across 8 bases. With 0 bases clipped from V and 4 bases from J, the junction kept 8 bases outside the gene matches. This CDR3 contains 16 residues. Germline values: CDR1 LGHNA, CDR2 YNFKEQ. Written as DNA, the CDR3 is TGTGCCAGCAGCCAAGATCTGAGGACTAGCAGTTACGAGCAGTACGTC. Translating gives CASSQDLRTSSYEQYV.

This clonotype was seen at least ten times. The CDR3 protein is CASRNTNYGYTF. The CDR3 DNA reads as TGTGCCAGCAGGAACACTAACTATGGCTACACCTTC. V gene TRBV2 combines with J gene TRBJ1-2; D is unclear. Germline CDR1 reads SNHLY; CDR2 reads FYNNEI. V was pared by 6 bases and J by 0 bases, with 5 bases between. CDR3 length equals 12 residues.

This clonotype was recorded many times. The chain is built from TRBV20-1 and TRBJ1-1; the D is unclear. This CDR3 contains 11 residues. V lost 1 base and J lost 4, with 4 bases in between. Germline values: CDR1 DFQATT, CDR2 SNEGSKA (reference sequence). CDR3 nucleotide sequence: TGCAGTGCTAGAGCGTCCACTGAAGCTTTCTTT. This sequence encodes CSARASTEAFF.

A remark on this clonotype: A clone one base away is much larger, so this may be a read error. The chain joins TRBV14 to TRBJ1-2; D is undetermined. V gave up 4 bases and J gave up 8 bases, with 14 bases separating them. From germline, CDR1 is SGHDN and CDR2 FVKESK. This CDR3 is built from 13 residues. The CDR3 protein is CASSPGLSSGYTF. In nucleotides, the CDR3 is TGTGCCAGCAGCCCCGGACTTTCCAGCGGCTACACCTTC.

CDR3 DNA sequence: TGTGCCACCAGTGAGGACGGAGACAATGAGCAGTTCTTC. It is translated as CATSEDGDNEQFF. The chain couples TRBV24-1 to TRBJ2-1; D ambiguous. This CDR3 has 13 residues. Germline CDR1 reads KGHDR; CDR2 reads SFDVKD. V dropped 4 bases and J dropped 5 bases, with 8 bases sitting between them.

This clonotype came up many times. The rearrangement joins TRBV7-9 to TRBJ1-6; no clear D. Trimming removed 5 bases from V and 0 bases from J, with 8 bases in between. Germline V gene sequence: CDR1 SEHNR, CDR2 FQNEAQ (reference sequence). CDR3 length equals 15 residues. CDR3 bases: TGTGCCAGCAGCGCCACAGCCTCCTATAATTCACCCCTCCACTTT. Its translation is CASSATASYNSPLHF.

This clonotype was seen many times. CDR3 nucleotide sequence: TGCAGTGCTAGAGTGGTGAACACTGAAGCTTTCTTT. Translated, it gives CSARVVNTEAFF. The J gene is TRBJ1-1, the V gene TRBV20-1; D not certain. The V and J ends lost 1 base and 0 bases respectively, with 3 bases between them. Germline V lookup: CDR1 DFQATT, CDR2 SNEGSKA (reference sequence). The CDR3 totals 12 residues.

The chain links TRBV24-1 to TRBJ2-1, with D possibly TRBD1 on 5 matching bases. This CDR3 is built from 16 residues. Germline CDR1 KGHDR, CDR2 SFDVKD. V lost 0 bases to trimming and J lost 5 bases, with 13 bases between them. This CDR3 is CATSDLLSPGNNEQFF. CDR3 DNA sequence: TGTGCCACCAGTGATTTGCTTAGTCCAGGGAACAATGAGCAGTTCTTC.

The CDR3 is CASSLAWRGQGNEQFF. The CDR3 bases are TGTGCCAGCAGCTTAGCGTGGAGGGGACAGGGCAATGAGCAGTTCTTC. This rearrangement joins TRBV11-1 to TRBJ2-1, with 9 bases identical to TRBD1. Per the germline V gene, CDR1 is SGHAT and CDR2 is FQDESV (reference sequence). CDR3 size: 16 residues. V shed 0 bases and J 6 bases; nucleotides not matched to a gene: 6. Using reference TRBV11-1 and TRBJ2-1 for the parts outside the CDR3, the full variable domain is EAEVAQSPRYKITEKSQAVAFWCDPISGHATLYWYRQILGQGPELLVQFQDESVVDDSQLPKDRFSAERLKGVDSTLKIQPAELGDSAMYLCASSLAWRGQGNEQFFGPGTRLTVL.

This clonotype was seen a single time. The rearrangement joins TRBV19 to TRBJ1-6; D gene unclear. Germline loops: CDR1 LNHDA, CDR2 SQIVND (reference sequence). There are 13 residues in the CDR3. V was shortened by 5 bases and J by 7 bases, with 9 bases between the two germline ends. The CDR3 DNA sequence: TGTGCCAGTAGTGTCCTCACGAATTCACCCCTCCACTTT. It is translated as CASSVLTNSPLHF. The entire variable domain, with the rest obtained from reference TRBV19 and TRBJ1-6, is as follows: DGGITQSPKYLFRKEGQNVTLSCEQNLNHDAMYWYRQDPGQGLRLIYYSQIVNDFQKGDIAEGYSVSREKKESFPLTVTSAQKNPTAFYLCASSVLTNSPLHFGNGTRLTVT.

This clonotype was seen ten or more times. The V and J genes are TRBV12-3 or TRBV12-4 and TRBJ2-3, with 8 bases that match TRBD1. V shed 7 bases and J 4 bases; nucleotides not matched to a gene: 7. CDR3 length: 14 residues. CDR3 loop: CASNTRDRSDTQYF. CDR3 DNA: TGTGCCAGCAACACCCGGGACAGGTCAGATACGCAGTATTTT.

This clonotype was counted many times. This chain uses TRBV2 with TRBJ1-1; D is undetermined. The CDR3 totals 14 residues. V dropped 0 bases and J dropped 5 bases, with 10 bases sitting between them. Germline V gene lookup returns CDR1 SNHLY and CDR2 FYNNEI. CDR3 DNA sequence: TGTGCCAGCAGTGAAGCATACGGGCAGACTGAAGCTTTCTTT. Translation: CASSEAYGQTEAFF.

This clonotype has ten or more counts. The gene calls are TRBV6-6 and TRBJ1-1; D call uncertain. V lost 4 bases and J lost 1, with 4 bases in between. This CDR3 is 12 amino acids long. Germline V lookup: CDR1 MNHNY, CDR2 SVGAGI (reference sequence). CDR3 residues: CASSSGNTEAFF. Here the CDR3 DNA reads TGTGCCAGCAGTTCCGGGAACACTGAAGCTTTCTTT.

On this clonotype: This clone may be a read error of a much larger clone one base away. The conserved phenylalanine or tryptophan normally closing the CDR3 is absent here, so this likely arose from a read error. The chain carries TRBV6-1 and TRBJ1-5, with 7 bases matching TRBD1. Germline CDR1 is MNHNS and CDR2 is SASEGT. The CDR3 sequence is 15 residues long. After removal of 4 bases from V and 2 bases from J, the junction contained 5 bases not matched to a gene. The CDR3 loop is CASSGQGVGNQPQHS. CDR3 nucleotide sequence: TGTGCCAGCAGTGGACAGGGCGTAGGCAATCAGCCCCAGCATTCT.

In its sample, this clonotype was seen many times. For the CDR3, the DNA is TGTGCCAGCAGCTTAGCGGTCAGGGAGCAAGAGACCCAGTACTTC. Its translation: CASSLAVREQETQYF. The J gene is TRBJ2-5, the V gene TRBV7-9, with D perhaps being TRBD1 or TRBD2 (5 bases each). Germline CDR1 reads SEHNR; CDR2 reads FQNEAQ (reference sequence). The CDR3 length is 15 residues. The germline V and J ends were trimmed by 0 bases and 2 bases, with 10 bases remaining between them.

The V call is TRBV18, the J call TRBJ2-7; TRBD1 agrees at 8 bases. Trimming cost V 8 bases and J 7 bases; bases outside gene matches: 16. The CDR3 totals 15 residues. Germline V gene lookup returns CDR1 KGHSH and CDR2 LQKENI. CDR3 nucleotide sequence: TGTGCCAGCACAGAGGACAGGGTTGTCACCATGGAGCAGTACTTC. This translates into CASTEDRVVTMEQYF.

This clonotype was counted many times. This rearrangement joins TRBV4-1 to TRBJ2-3, with TRBD2 as a possible D gene (6 bases). The V gene lost 1 base and the J gene lost 2 bases, with 16 bases spanning the gap. CDR1 MGHRA and CDR2 YSYEKL come from the germline V gene. CDR3 size: 17 residues. The CDR3 here is CASSQGFGGGPTDTQYF. CDR3 DNA sequence: TGCGCCAGCAGCCAAGGGTTTGGAGGAGGGCCCACAGATACGCAGTATTTT.